This entry lists 6 T cell receptor beta chains sequenced from one sample in a study of CD8 T cells in ankylosing spondylitis. TCRdb analysed the 5' RACE reads with MiXCR anew, one entry per CDR3 protein. The table has some 87,000 distinct CDR3 sequences, 27% seen once. Sequenced input: blood, either unsorted or a sorted T cell fraction (not recorded which). The receptors derive from a male donor with ankylosing spondylitis or in good health (not recorded which).

In its sample, this clonotype was seen many times. The V gene is TRBV5-5, the J gene TRBJ2-7; D is uncertain. The V end was cut by 4 bases, the J end by 6 bases, with 14 bases between. CDR3 length equals 13 residues. CDR1 and CDR2 from the germline V gene are SGHKS and YYEKEE (reference sequence). As DNA, the CDR3 is TGTGCCAGCAGCACTACCGATGTCGGCGAGCAGTACGTC. It translates to CASSTTDVGEQYV.

J is TRBJ2-2 and V is TRBV12-3 or TRBV12-4; 7 bases align to TRBD2. The CDR3 has 15 amino acids. With 4 bases clipped from V and 3 bases from J, the junction kept 5 bases outside the gene matches. The CDR3 region has the DNA TGTGCCAGCAGTTCCGAGCGGGAATACACCGGGGAGCTGTTTTTT. This translates into CASSSEREYTGELFF.

V and J are TRBV7-9 and TRBJ2-7, with 7 bases matching TRBD2. V dropped 5 bases and J dropped 2; count of bases not matched to a gene: 0. Germline CDR1 is SEHNR and CDR2 is FQNEAQ (reference sequence). The CDR3 spans 12 residues. The CDR3 spells CASSTSAYEQYV. CDR3 bases: TGTGCCAGCAGCACTAGCGCCTACGAGCAGTACGTC.

This clonotype has only a few counts. The gene calls are TRBV5-1 and TRBJ2-1, with D perhaps TRBD1 (6 bases). CDR3 size: 15 residues. Per the germline V gene, CDR1 is SGHRS and CDR2 is YFSETQ. Trimming shortened V by 4 bases and J by 13 bases, and 24 bases separated the two germline ends. The CDR3: CASSPEQGRNNLQFF. CDR3 nucleotide sequence: TGCGCCAGCAGCCCGGAACAGGGCCGGAACAATTTACAGTTCTTC.

In its sample, this clonotype was seen many times. J is TRBJ2-4 and V is TRBV29-1; D may be TRBD1 or TRBD2 (5 bases each). V lost 7 bases and J 5 bases, leaving 12 bases between the germline ends. Germline CDR1 and CDR2: SQVTM and ANQGSEA. CDR3 size: 12 residues. The CDR3 DNA is TGCAGCGCAAGGGACGGAGAAAACATTCAGTACTTC. Its protein is CSARDGENIQYF.

This clonotype appeared a few times. V usage is TRBV20-1 and J usage is TRBJ2-1; TRBD2 matches 14 bases. V shed 7 bases and J 14 bases; nucleotides not matched to a gene: 7. The CDR3 extends over 12 amino acids. Germline CDR1 reads DFQATT; CDR2 reads SNEGSKA (reference sequence). This CDR3 is CSGPTSGRGEFF. The CDR3 DNA follows: TGCAGTGGCCCGACTAGCGGGAGGGGAGAGTTCTTC.